Detailed here is one T cell receptor beta chain. Its specificity is unknown. TCR cDNA was made by 5'RACE template switching, adding a universal primer site and UMIs. TCRdb processed the 5' RACE reads anew with MiXCR; each CDR3 protein has one entry. The sample lists about 140,000 distinct CDR3 sequences, under 7% occurring once. The data originate from a study of T cells after yellow fever vaccination. Broader study findings: Weaker overall, the secondary response nonetheless peaked faster (day 5 versus 15). Post-booster repertoires contained most primary-vaccination clones again (about 95% CD4, around 88% CD8).

The junction had 15 bases not matched to a gene; V was cut back by 6 bases and J by 8 bases. The length of the CDR3 is 15 residues. Germline lookup yields CDR1 KGHSH and CDR2 LQKENI. This TCR derives from a man aged 25 to 40 who received the YFV17D yellow fever vaccine. The chain uses TRBV18 and TRBJ2-7, with 8 bases lining up with TRBD1. The sample was CD4+ T cells sorted from PBMCs, taken 10 days after the yellow fever booster vaccination. In DNA, the CDR3 is TGTGCCAGCTCGCTCCAGGGGGACAGGACCGGCCAGCAGTACTTC. This gives the protein CASSLQGDRTGQQYF.